The 7 T cell receptor beta chains listed next were all sequenced from one sample in a study of tumor and adjacent non-tumor tissue in lung cancer. RNA was extracted from bulk tissue without any cell sorting. Three rounds of nested PCR, following a modified ARM-PCR protocol, produced the TCRbeta library. Each CDR3 protein is one row after TCRdb ran MiXCR on the multiplex PCR reads. The sample lists 85,000 to 100,000 distinct CDR3 sequences, 67% seen once, with about 16% in the top ten. Material for sequencing was lung tumor tissue. These receptors originate from a man in his sixties with non-small cell lung cancer.

Note on this clonotype: Lacking the conserved final phenylalanine or tryptophan, this CDR3 likely reflects a read error. The chain combines TRBV11-1 with TRBJ2-7, with a tentative D call TRBD2 (6 bases). V lost 4 bases and J lost 6, with 25 bases in between. CDR1 SGHAT and CDR2 FQDESV come from the germline V gene (reference sequence). The CDR3 is 17 residues long. The CDR3 protein is CASSSPRGRECVAEQYL. Here the CDR3 DNA reads TGTGCCAGCAGCTCCCCCCGGGGCCGGGAGTGCGTCGCCGAGCAGTACTTG.

Remarks on this clonotype: The junction does not match germline at one end; this may be a read error. The chain combines TRBV29-1 with TRBJ2-3, with D possibly being TRBD2 (6 bases). The germline V gene encodes CDR1 SQVTM and CDR2 ANQGSEA. The CDR3 consists of 12 residues. CDR3 sequence: CSIGTGTDTQYF. The CDR3 nucleotides read TGCAGCATTGGGACTGGCACAGATACGCAATATTTT.

As regards this clonotype: Given a much more abundant clone one base away, this may be a read error. This CDR3 reads CCARIYRETQYF. The CDR3 region has the DNA TGCTGTGCTAGAATCTATAGAGAGACCCAGTACTTC. The chain uses TRBV20-1 and TRBJ2-5; D is undetermined. The CDR3 is made up of 12 amino acids. CDR1 is DFQATT and CDR2 is SNEGSKA in the germline V gene (reference sequence).

In the case of this clonotype: Lacking the conserved final phenylalanine or tryptophan, this CDR3 likely reflects a read error. The rearrangement joins TRBV12-3 or TRBV12-4 to TRBJ1-1, with D unclear. The CDR3 extends over 14 amino acids. V lost 11 bases and J lost 1, with 17 bases in between. CDR3 in amino acids: CAGTPFWGNTEAFL. In DNA, the CDR3 is TGTGCCGGCACTCCCTTTTGGGGGAACACTGAAGCTTTCCTT.

The chain couples TRBV6-6 to TRBJ1-2, with 8 bases that match TRBD1. The CDR3 sequence is 14 residues long. Looked up from germline, CDR1 is MNHNY and CDR2 is SVGAGI (reference sequence). J gave up 5 bases and V 1 base, and 3 bases lay outside the gene matches. CDR3 DNA sequence: TGTGCCAGCAGTTACTGGGACAGGAATTATGGCTACACCTTC. Translating gives CASSYWDRNYGYTF.

This clonotype was detected a few times. At one end the junction does not follow the germline gene, possibly because of a read error. The CDR3, as DNA: TGTGCCAGCAGCCCAGGAAAGGGGGTCACAGATGCGCAGTATTTT. Encoded protein: CASSPGKGVTDAQYF. The chain is built from TRBV7-9 and TRBJ2-3, with a tentative D call TRBD1 (6 bases). The CDR3 extends over 15 amino acids. Germline values: CDR1 SEHNR, CDR2 FQNEAQ (reference sequence).

This clonotype was seen many times. The chain is built from TRBV6-6 and TRBJ1-4, with 8 bases matching TRBD1. The V segment lost 6 bases and the J segment 7 bases; nucleotides outside the gene matches: 13. The CDR3 sequence is 16 residues long. Germline V gene data show CDR1 as MNHNY and CDR2 as SVGAGI (reference sequence). CDR3 bases: TGTGCCAGCAGAAAACAGGGGGAAGGCCTTACTGAAAAACTGTTTTTT. Translating it yields CASRKQGEGLTEKLFF.